This T cell receptor beta chain was observed in a study of cytomegalovirus exposure and HLA in healthy donors (dated 2017 in TCRdb). Regarding the study in general: An earlier analysis of several hundred of the donors reported more than 250 Gb of sequence data and some 100 million unique TCR beta sequences from 150 million to 200 million T cells. A later genetic analysis took genome-wide SNP genotypes for about three fifths of the 666 donors and used that subset as a discovery cohort. The study was designed to test whether signatures of past pathogen exposure could be identified by cataloging public T cell receptors. The study combined high-throughput TCR immunosequencing, statistical association of individual TCRs with disease status, and machine learning to predict cytomegalovirus infection status. Typing coverage varied by locus: about 629-630 donors for A, B, C, DRB1 and DQB1; approximately 500 for DQA1; approximately 570 for DPA1; fewer than 480 for DPB1. To decide whether each TCR beta V gene segment behaved as functional or pseudogenic, an earlier analysis of some 580 of the donors relied on high-throughput TCR beta sequencing. The genetic ancestry cluster associated with self-reported Caucasian donors included 70% to 85% of the approximately 430 genotyped donors. Rather than drawing on any new phenotypic data, the later analysis identified candidate immune exposures from TCR beta sequences and the way those sequences occurred across donors. HLA typing covered class I and class II loci at four-digit resolution. Across under 500 genotyped donors of the cohort, an average of roughly 200,000 unique TCR beta nucleotide sequences per donor were sequenced, and 15% to 20% of those sequences were non-productive. The T cell repertoires of some 670 subjects were profiled by immunosequencing and related to cytomegalovirus serostatus. Along with the approximately 700-subject first cohort, a separate validation cohort of 120 different subjects was used. Donor age, sex, ethnicity and CMV serostatus were compiled alongside the repertoire data. All discovery cohort repertoires had been generated on a single sequencing platform. A later analysis re-analyzed previously published TCR beta repertoires from roughly 690 donors and added high-resolution HLA genotyping to study TCR occurrence patterns. An early release that covered some 640 HLA-typed donors contained around 300 gigabases of sequencing data and tens of millions of unique TCR sequences. About 5 DR-DQ haplotypes were handled as single units for association and clustering, since linkage in the cohort was strong.

The CDR3 contains 15 residues, cysteine and phenylalanine counted. Of the read, only the CDR3 DNA is kept; its 45 bases are in frame from base 1. V gives up 0 bases and J gives up 7 bases, and the segment between their germline ends measures 12 bases. From a lookup of the germline V gene, CDR1 and CDR2 are MGHRA and YSYEKL. The library relied on the immunoSEQ multiplex PCR assay. A mixture of 60 forward primers for TCR Vbeta segments and 13 reverse primers for TCR Jbeta segments was used in the multiplex PCR. The CDR3 region of rearranged TCR beta genes was amplified from genomic DNA by a multiplex PCR assay. Amplified TCR beta libraries were sequenced as 87-base-pair reads on the Illumina HiSeq System. The paper's data handling went like this. A later analysis counted about 76 million unique TCR beta chains across the 666 repertoires, and 10 million to 12 million of these chains were shared by at least two donors. Raw reads were error-corrected and collapsed into unique sequences with a nearest-neighbor algorithm that merged closely related sequences to remove PCR and sequencing errors. To assign V, D and J gene segments, CDR3 sequences were aligned to IMGT reference sequences. For a sequence to be retained, a match of at least six nucleotides was required to both a V gene segment and a J gene segment. Rearrangements were called productive when the CDR3 lacked stop codons and stayed in frame with V and J; all others were non-productive. Following IMGT convention, CDR3 was defined as the stretch from the second conserved V-encoded cysteine up to the conserved J-encoded phenylalanine. In an earlier analysis of more than 550 of the donors, sequences lacking an unambiguous match to a single V gene segment were excluded. In an earlier analysis of some 590 of the donors, V segments were called functional above 56.7% productive rearrangements and were called segregating when the between-donor standard deviation exceeded 5%. A statistical classification framework was developed to diagnose cytomegalovirus status using the catalog of TCR beta chain sequences. In a later analysis, TCR nucleotide sequences were compared against IMGT/GENE-DB human TR gene sequences so that V and J genes could be assigned. The TCRdist pipeline was used in a later analysis to assign CDR3 sequences and most-parsimonious VDJ recombination scenarios. In a later analysis, every TCR beta chain was defined by the combination of its CDR3 amino acid sequence and its V-gene family, and reads without a unique V-gene family were dropped. As a way to deal with suspected cross-contamination and a sequencing artifact, a later analysis dropped 450 to 600 nucleotide sequences that were highly shared and had low generation probability. In a later analysis, a clonal expansion index was calculated for each public chain from normalized within-repertoire ranks of inferred template counts. In a later analysis, generation probabilities were computed using a VDJ recombination model fitted to out-of-frame rearrangements, and the results were checked against IGoR. In a later analysis, TCR-TCR, TCR-HLA and TCR-CMV co-occurrence was scored with hypergeometric tests, and a repertoire-size bias correction was applied to TCR pairs. In a later analysis, false discovery rates were estimated by permuting HLA or CMV assignments 20 times. In a later analysis, co-occurring TCRs were grouped using DBSCAN, with TCRdist sequence similarity added in when clustering inside HLA-allele-positive subsets. For co-occurrence clustering, repertoires with fewer than 30,000 or more than 120,000 public chains were excluded, along with a handful of repertoires with anomalous nucleotide sharing. The clones in this table, taken by TCRdb from immuneACCESS, are in-frame only. Not every clone is retained; where verified, under half of the shortfall comes from an unresolved V gene, and the cause of the rest is unknown. The DNA was the basis for D and trimming; V, J and clone size are from that table. The sample profile shows about 130,000 clones; approximately 82% of them were found once. In total, the top ten clones hold approximately 1.5% of the sample.

In total, roughly 670 healthy bone marrow donors made up the cohort. At the time of sampling, every cohort member was nominally healthy, though immune exposures that went unrecorded were likely present. The donor tested CMV seronegative, placing the donor among the 350 or so seronegative members of the cohort. Every donor gave a peripheral blood sample, and the peripheral blood mononuclear cells from that sample were used for TCR beta sequencing. The Qiagen DNeasy Blood Extraction Kit was used to extract genomic DNA from the blood cell samples. Results the study describes overall, beyond this receptor: In the study, about 150 TCR beta chains were listed as associated with cytomegalovirus. Strong co-occurrence of HLA alleles, especially DR and DQ, made assigning TCR associations to individual alleles difficult. A further reported finding was that TCR beta sequences accurately predicted the HLA-A and HLA-B alleles for most subjects in the first cohort. In a later genetic analysis, a missense DCLRE1C variant was associated with V-gene and J-gene trimming of TCR beta chains, and the association was replicated in an independent cohort. In a later analysis, most CMV-associated TCR beta chains were found to appear HLA-restricted, with HLA associations seemingly driven largely by CMV exposure. At a false discovery rate of 0.05, a later analysis linked under 20,000 TCR beta sequences to specific HLA alleles. Because the 87-base-pair reads could not distinguish some IMGT-functional V segments, including TRBV6-2 and TRBV6-3, those segments were excluded. For the cohort, immune exposure information was limited to CMV serostatus. A few of the identified cytomegalovirus-associated TCR beta chains were confirmed in vitro to be specific for cytomegalovirus antigens. Presence/absence analyses assumed roughly uniform sequencing depth across donors, an assumption that may not hold. In this cohort, only TCR beta chains were sequenced, and detectable features were limited by the absence of alpha or paired-chain data. A later analysis found that HLA-associated TCR beta chains were more clonally expanded and had lower generation probabilities than equally common non-associated chains. According to the authors, the approach could potentially be generalized to other disease states and immunological phenotypes. Because counts were too low, under 20 rarely observed V segments, including chromosome 9 orphons, were left out of the earlier analysis of 500 to 650 of the donors. A later analysis reported that several top co-occurrence clusters appeared linked to parvovirus B19, influenza, CMV and Epstein-Barr virus. A group of highly shared sequence variants was considered likely to be a technical artifact of the sequencing pipeline. Correlated functional status among segregating V segments might reflect linkage disequilibrium, but an unknown experimental factor could not be ruled out. In a later analysis, the rate of TCR association differed among HLA loci, with DRB1 alleles having the most associated TCRs and HLA-C alleles having the fewest. The classifier was reported to diagnose cytomegalovirus status with high specificity and sensitivity in both the original cohort and the validation cohort. Across donors, most TCR sequences were observed very rarely, whereas some public TCRs were present in many individuals. Because HLA typing was missing for some donors at each locus, association tests included only the typed subset. A later genetic analysis reported fewer N-insertions in productive TCRs among donors in an Asian-associated ancestry cluster than the roughly 650-donor mean. In an earlier analysis of 500 to 650 of the donors, most TCR beta V segments appeared in productive rearrangements about 87% or about 30% of the time, broadly matching IMGT annotations.

This clone was picked up one time. Its antigen specificity is not known. Base-call qualities are not available, and no considerably larger clone is one nucleotide away. This TCR was sampled from a female donor in good health and CMV-seronegative. This receptor chain uses TRBV4-1 and TRBJ1-4, with a weak D call of TRBD1 (6 bases match). Sequenced sample: PBMCs. Here is the DNA: TGCGCCAGCAGCCAAGATGGGGACATCTTTGAAAAACTGTTTTTT. This sequence encodes CASSQDGDIFEKLFF.